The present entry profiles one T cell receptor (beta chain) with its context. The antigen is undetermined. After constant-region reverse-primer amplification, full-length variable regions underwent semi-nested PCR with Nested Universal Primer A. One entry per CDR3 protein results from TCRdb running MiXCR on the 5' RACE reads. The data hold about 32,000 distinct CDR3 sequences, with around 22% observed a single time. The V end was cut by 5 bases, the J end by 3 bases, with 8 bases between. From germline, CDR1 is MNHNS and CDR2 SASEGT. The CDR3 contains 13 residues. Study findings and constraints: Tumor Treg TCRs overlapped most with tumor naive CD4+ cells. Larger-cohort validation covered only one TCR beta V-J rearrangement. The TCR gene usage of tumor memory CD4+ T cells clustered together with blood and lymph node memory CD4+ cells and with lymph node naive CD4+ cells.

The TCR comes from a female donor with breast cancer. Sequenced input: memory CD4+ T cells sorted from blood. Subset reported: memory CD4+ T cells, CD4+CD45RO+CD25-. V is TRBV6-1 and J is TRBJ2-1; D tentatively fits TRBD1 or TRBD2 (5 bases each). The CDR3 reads CASSPGHYNEQFF. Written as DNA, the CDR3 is TGTGCCAGCAGTCCGGGGCACTACAATGAGCAGTTCTTC.